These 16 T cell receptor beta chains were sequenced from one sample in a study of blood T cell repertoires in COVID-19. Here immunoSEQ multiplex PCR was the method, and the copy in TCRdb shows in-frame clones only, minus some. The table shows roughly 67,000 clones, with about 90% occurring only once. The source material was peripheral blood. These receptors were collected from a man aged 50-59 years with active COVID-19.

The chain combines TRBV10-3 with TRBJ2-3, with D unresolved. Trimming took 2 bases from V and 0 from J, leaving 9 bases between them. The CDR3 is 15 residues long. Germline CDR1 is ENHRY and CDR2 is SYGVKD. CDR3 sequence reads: CAISEPRVSTDTQYF. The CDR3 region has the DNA TGTGCCATCAGTGAGCCCCGGGTTAGCACAGATACGCAGTATTTT.

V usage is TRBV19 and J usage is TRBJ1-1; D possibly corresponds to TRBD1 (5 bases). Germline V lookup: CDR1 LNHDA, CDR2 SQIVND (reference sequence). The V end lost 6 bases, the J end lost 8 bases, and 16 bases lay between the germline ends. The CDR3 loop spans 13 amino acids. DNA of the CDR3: TGTGCCAGTAGCACCGCGCGGGGGTTGGAAGCTTTCTTT. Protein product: CASSTARGLEAFF.

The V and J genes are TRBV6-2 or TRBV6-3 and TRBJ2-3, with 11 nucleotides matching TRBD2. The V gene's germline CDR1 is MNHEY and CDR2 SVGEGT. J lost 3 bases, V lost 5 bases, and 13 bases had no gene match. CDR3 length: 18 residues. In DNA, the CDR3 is TGTGCCAGCAGTGCAGCCCGACTAGCGGGGAGATCGACAGATACGCAGTATTTT. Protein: CASSAARLAGRSTDTQYF.

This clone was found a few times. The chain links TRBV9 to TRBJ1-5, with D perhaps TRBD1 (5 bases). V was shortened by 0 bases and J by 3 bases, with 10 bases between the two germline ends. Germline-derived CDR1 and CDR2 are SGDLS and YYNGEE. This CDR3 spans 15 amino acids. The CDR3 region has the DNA TGTGCCAGCAGCGTAGAAAGGGGTTCCAATCAGCCCCAGCATTTT. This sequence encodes CASSVERGSNQPQHF.

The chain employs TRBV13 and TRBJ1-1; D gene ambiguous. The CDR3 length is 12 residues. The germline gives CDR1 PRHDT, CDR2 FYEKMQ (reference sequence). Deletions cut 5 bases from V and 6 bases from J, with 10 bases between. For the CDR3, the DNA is TGTGCCAGCAGCGCCCGAGTGGCTGAAGCTTTCTTT. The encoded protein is CASSARVAEAFF.

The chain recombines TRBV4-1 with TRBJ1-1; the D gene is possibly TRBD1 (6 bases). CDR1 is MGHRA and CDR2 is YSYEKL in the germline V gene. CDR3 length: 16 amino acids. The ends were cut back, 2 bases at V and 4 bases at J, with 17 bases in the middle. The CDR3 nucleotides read TGCGCCAGCAGCCAAACCCGGACAGTTGTGGGCACTGAAGCTTTCTTT. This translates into CASSQTRTVVGTEAFF.

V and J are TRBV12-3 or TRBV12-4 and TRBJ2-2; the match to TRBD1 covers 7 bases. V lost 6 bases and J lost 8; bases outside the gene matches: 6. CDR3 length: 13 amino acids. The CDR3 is CASSWTGGGELFF. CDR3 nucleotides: TGTGCCAGCAGCTGGACAGGTGGGGGGGAGCTGTTTTTT.

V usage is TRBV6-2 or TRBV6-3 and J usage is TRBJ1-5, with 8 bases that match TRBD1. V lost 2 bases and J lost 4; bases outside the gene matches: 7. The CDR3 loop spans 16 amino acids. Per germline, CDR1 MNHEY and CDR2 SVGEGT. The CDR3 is CASSYPPWTGNQPQHF. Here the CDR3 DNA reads TGTGCCAGCAGTTACCCTCCTTGGACAGGGAATCAGCCCCAGCATTTT.

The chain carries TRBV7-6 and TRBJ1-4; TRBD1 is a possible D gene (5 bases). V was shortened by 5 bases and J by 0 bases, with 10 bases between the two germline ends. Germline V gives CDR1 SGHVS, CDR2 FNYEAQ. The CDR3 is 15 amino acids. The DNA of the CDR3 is TGTGCCAGCAGCCCGGTAGGGGCAACTAATGAAAAACTGTTTTTT. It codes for CASSPVGATNEKLFF.

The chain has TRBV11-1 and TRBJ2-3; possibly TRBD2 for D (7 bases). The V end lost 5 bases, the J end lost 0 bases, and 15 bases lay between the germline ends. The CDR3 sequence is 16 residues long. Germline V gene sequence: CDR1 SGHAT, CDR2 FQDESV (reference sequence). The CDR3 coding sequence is TGTGCCAGCAGCCTAGGGGCGGGGGCCAGCACAGATACGCAGTATTTT. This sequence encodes CASSLGAGASTDTQYF.

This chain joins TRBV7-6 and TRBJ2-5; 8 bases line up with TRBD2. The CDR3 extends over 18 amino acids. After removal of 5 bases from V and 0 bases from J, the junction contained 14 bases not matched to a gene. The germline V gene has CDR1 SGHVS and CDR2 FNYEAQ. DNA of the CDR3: TGTGCCAGCAGCGGTTCTTACAGACTAGCGATATACCAAGAGACCCAGTACTTC. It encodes CASSGSYRLAIYQETQYF. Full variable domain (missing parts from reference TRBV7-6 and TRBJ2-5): GAGVSQSPRYKVTKRGQDVALRCDPISGHVSLYWYRQALGQGPEFLTYFNYEAQQDKSGLPNDRFSAERPEGSISTLTIQRTEQRDSAMYRCASSGSYRLAIYQETQYFGPGTRLLVL.

The DNA of the CDR3 is TGTGCCAGCAGCAAAGAGTCCAGGGCGCTATCCTATGGCTACACCTTC. Residues: CASSKESRALSYGYTF. This chain links TRBV21-1 with TRBJ1-2; TRBD1 reflects the table's D call only, with no check against the DNA. TRBV21-1 is shown as a pseudogene. CDR3 length: 16 residues.

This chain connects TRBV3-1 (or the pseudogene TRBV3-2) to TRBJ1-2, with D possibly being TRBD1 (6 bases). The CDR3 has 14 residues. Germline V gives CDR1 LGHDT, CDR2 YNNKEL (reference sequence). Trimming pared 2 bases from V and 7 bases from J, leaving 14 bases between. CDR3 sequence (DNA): TGTGCCAGCAGCCAAAGGGGGACGTCTGGTGGCTACACCTTC. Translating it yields CASSQRGTSGGYTF.

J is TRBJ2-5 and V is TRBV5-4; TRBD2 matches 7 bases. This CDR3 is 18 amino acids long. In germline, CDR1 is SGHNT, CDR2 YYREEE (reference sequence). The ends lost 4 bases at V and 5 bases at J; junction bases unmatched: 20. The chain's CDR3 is CASSAAGGRGSRIETQYF. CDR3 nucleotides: TGTGCCAGCAGCGCGGCCGGTGGGCGGGGGTCGCGGATTGAGACCCAGTACTTC.

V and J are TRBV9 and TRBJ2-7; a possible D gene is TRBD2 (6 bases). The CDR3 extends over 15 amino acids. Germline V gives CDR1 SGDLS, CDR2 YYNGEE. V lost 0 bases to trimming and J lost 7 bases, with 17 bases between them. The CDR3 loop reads CASSVGGGRGDEQYF. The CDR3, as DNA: TGTGCCAGCAGCGTAGGAGGAGGGCGAGGTGATGAGCAGTACTTC.

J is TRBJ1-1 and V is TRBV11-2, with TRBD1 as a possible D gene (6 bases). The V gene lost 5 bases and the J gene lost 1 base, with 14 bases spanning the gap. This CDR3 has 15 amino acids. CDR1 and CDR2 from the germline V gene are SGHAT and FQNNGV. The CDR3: CASSPDDRSNTEAFF. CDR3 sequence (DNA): TGTGCCAGCAGCCCTGATGACAGGTCGAACACTGAAGCTTTCTTT.